This T cell receptor beta chain was sequenced for a study of T-cell memory formation after mild COVID-19. Study overall: TCR clusters were mostly confined to one donor each.

Via MiXCR, TCRdb re-called the 5' RACE reads, giving one row per CDR3 protein. The sample comprises 470,000 or so distinct CDR3 sequences, 15% to 20% of which are singletons, and about 8.8% rests with the top ten. Germline CDR1 is MNHEY and CDR2 is SVGAGI. V was trimmed by 0 bases and J by 11 bases, leaving 14 bases between them. This CDR3 spans 15 amino acids. Only a few counts were recorded for this clonotype. Source material: PBMCs or a T cell subset sorted from them (not recorded which). V and J are TRBV6-5 and TRBJ1-6; no firm D call. This sequence was found in an adult woman who had mild COVID-19 (a few samples of this study predate the infection). Cell type and time point are not known. CDR3 region: CASSYSGGGDPPLHF. DNA for the CDR3: TGTGCCAGCAGTTACTCCGGAGGCGGGGATCCACCCCTCCACTTT.